A selection of T cell receptor beta chains follows, all from one sample in a study of T cell responses to AZD1222 COVID-19 vaccine. Libraries were prepared by immunoSEQ multiplex PCR; TCRdb keeps only in-frame clonotypes and omits some of them. In the table there are some 74,000 clones, around 82% of which are singletons. The specimen comprised peripheral blood, sampled on day 0 of AZD1222 vaccination. Source of these receptors: an adult in good health. CDR3s leave out the opening cysteine and the closing phenylalanine or tryptophan. Each record gives: J gene, D gene, clone size, V gene, CDR3 protein. The D gene is left open where the match is weak. Size is stated for part of the rows, as once, few or many counts, or as a class when the clone is expanded.

TRBJ1-1	-	-	TRBV29-1	SCLADGFMNTEAF
TRBJ2-7	-	once	TRBV7-2	ASSLVATAYEQY
TRBJ2-7	TRBD2	-	TRBV19	ASSLGTSGSYEQY
TRBJ2-7	TRBD2	few	TRBV6-1	ASSAATLLAGGYEQY
TRBJ1-1	-	-	TRBV7-9	ASSLVPGGEAF
TRBJ2-3	TRBD2	-	TRBV7-9	ASSLSSGSDTQY
TRBJ2-5	TRBD2	-	TRBV7-8	ASRVLAEETQY
TRBJ1-1	-	-	TRBV10-3	AISESAENTEAF
TRBJ1-1	TRBD1	-	TRBV28	ASSLTGRPTEAF
TRBJ1-2	-	-	TRBV9	ASSVAEGGRGYT
TRBJ2-7	TRBD2	-	TRBV19	ASSLLGTREGSYEQY
TRBJ2-3	TRBD2	-	TRBV18	ASSPGTSKDTQY
TRBJ2-3	-	once	TRBV24-1	ATSDSGRPLDTQY